The 10 T cell receptor beta chains given below trace back to one sample, sequenced in a study of post-analysis software for immune sequencing data. Whole-study findings and limits: Controls had lower frequencies than patients of about 5 TRBV segments, which included TRBV5-6, TRBV5-1 and TRBV20-1.

Prepared TCR beta cDNA libraries contained unique molecular identifiers. TCRdb used MiXCR to reprocess the PCR reads, holding one entry per CDR3 protein. The sample consists of roughly 400,000 distinct CDR3 sequences, approximately 37% of them appearing once. These receptors' targets are unknown. The specimen sequenced was blood. The receptors originated from a girl aged 2-9 years with multiple sclerosis.

The chain joins TRBV10-3 to TRBJ2-7; 8 nucleotides align to TRBD2. The CDR3 is made up of 14 amino acids. With V trimmed by 4 bases and J by 3 bases, 5 bases remained unmatched. From germline, CDR1 is ENHRY and CDR2 SYGVKD. The CDR3 sequence is CAISGLASDYEQYF. CDR3 coding DNA: TGTGCCATCAGTGGACTAGCGAGTGACTACGAGCAGTACTTC.

In its sample, this clonotype was seen a few times. The V call is TRBV11-2, the J call TRBJ2-7; D might be TRBD2 (6 bases). The J call is in doubt because the DNA end fits TRBJ2-4 better. Per germline, CDR1 SGHAT and CDR2 FQNNGV. The CDR3 runs to 15 residues. Here the CDR3 DNA reads TGTGCCAGCAGCTTACGGTGGGGGGTAGGAAACATTCAGTACTTC. Amino acid sequence: CASSLRWGVGNIQYF.

This clonotype has at least ten counts. This chain uses TRBV4-3 with TRBJ2-1, with TRBD2 identical over 8 bases. This CDR3 has 17 amino acids. CDR1 is LGHNA, CDR2 YSLEER, per germline. The trim removed 0 bases at V and 5 bases at J, leaving 9 bases unmatched. Here the CDR3 DNA reads TGCGCCAGCAGCCAAGATCCACGGGGGGGGTCCGACAATGAGCAGTTCTTC. Translation gives CASSQDPRGGSDNEQFF.

The rearrangement joins TRBV7-2 to TRBJ2-7, with D perhaps TRBD1 or TRBD2 (6 bases each). The end of the DNA aligns better with TRBJ2-4, so the J call may be wrong. The CDR3 has 15 amino acids. Per the germline V gene, CDR1 is SGHTA and CDR2 is FQGNSA. DNA of the CDR3: TGTGCCAGCAGCTCGACGGGGGCGAACAAAAACATTCAGTACTTC. Translating gives CASSSTGANKNIQYF.

This clonotype turned up a few times. The chain employs TRBV7-8 and TRBJ1-5; TRBD1 might be the D (5 bases). CDR1 is SGHVS, CDR2 FQNEAQ, per germline. The CDR3 spans 15 residues. V shed 4 bases and J shed 2 bases, with 12 bases lying between them. This CDR3 reads CASSSLARGNQPQHF. CDR3 coding DNA: TGTGCCAGCAGCTCGCTTGCCAGGGGCAATCAGCCCCAGCATTTT.

The chain is built from TRBV5-1 and TRBJ2-4, with D possibly TRBD2 on 6 matching bases. The DNA end is more similar to TRBJ2-7, so the J call may be wrong. The CDR3 covers 14 residues. Looked up from germline, CDR1 is SGHRS and CDR2 is YFSETQ. CDR3 protein: CASSSSAGSYEQYF. CDR3 sequence (DNA): TGCGCCAGCAGCTCCTCCGCGGGAAGCTACGAGCAGTACTTC.

The CDR3 bases are TGTGCCAGCAGCCCTAAGACAACGGGCATTCCTAACTATGGCTACACCTTC. Its translation: CASSPKTTGIPNYGYTF. The chain carries TRBV3-1 and TRBJ1-2; D unresolved. The germline V gene encodes CDR1 LGHDT and CDR2 YNNKEL (reference sequence). The ends were cut back, 4 bases at V and 0 bases at J, with 18 bases in the middle. This CDR3 spans 17 amino acids.

This chain uses TRBV5-1 with TRBJ2-1; D unresolved. V dropped 1 base and J dropped 0 bases, with 11 bases sitting between them. Per the germline V gene, CDR1 is SGHRS and CDR2 is YFSETQ. The CDR3 is 16 amino acids. CDR3 residues: CASSLFGYSSYNEQFF. CDR3 DNA sequence: TGCGCCAGCAGCTTGTTCGGATATAGCTCCTACAATGAGCAGTTCTTC.

This clonotype was counted once. The chain links TRBV28 to TRBJ1-5; D may be TRBD1 (6 bases). CDR3 length: 18 amino acids. V dropped 2 bases and J dropped 0 bases, with 17 bases sitting between them. The V gene's germline CDR1 is MDHEN and CDR2 SYDVKM. CDR3 sequence reads: CASSLVHRVVYSNQPQHF. Written as DNA, the CDR3 is TGTGCCAGCAGTTTAGTCCACAGGGTCGTTTATAGCAATCAGCCCCAGCATTTT.

The V gene is TRBV5-1, the J gene TRBJ2-7; 7 bases fit TRBD2. V gave up 4 bases and J gave up 3 bases; unmatched junction bases: 10. The CDR3 totals 15 residues. Germline V gene data show CDR1 as SGHRS and CDR2 as YFSETQ. CDR3 DNA sequence: TGCGCCAGCAGCAACTCGGGACTACTTAACTACGAGCAGTACTTC. This codes for CASSNSGLLNYEQYF.